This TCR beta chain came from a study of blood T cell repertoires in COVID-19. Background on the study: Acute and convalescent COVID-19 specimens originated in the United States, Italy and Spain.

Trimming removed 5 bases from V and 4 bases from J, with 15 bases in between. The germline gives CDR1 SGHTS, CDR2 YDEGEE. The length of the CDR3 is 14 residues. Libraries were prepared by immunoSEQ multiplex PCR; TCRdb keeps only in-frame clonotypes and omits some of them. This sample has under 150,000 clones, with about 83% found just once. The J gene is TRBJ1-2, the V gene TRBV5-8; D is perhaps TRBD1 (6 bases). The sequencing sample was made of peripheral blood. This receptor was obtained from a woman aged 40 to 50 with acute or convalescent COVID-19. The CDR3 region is CASRDSWRVYGYTF. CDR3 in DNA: TGTGCCAGCAGGGACAGTTGGCGTGTCTATGGCTACACCTTC.